This T cell receptor beta chain was captured in a study of early T cells in non-severe SARS-CoV-2 infection. With 4 bases removed from V and 5 bases from J, the gap between germline ends came to 11 bases. The CDR3 loop spans 12 amino acids. CDR1 and CDR2 (germline): SQVTM, ANQGSEA. This clonotype has more than one count but fewer than ten. TCRdb reprocessed the 5' RACE reads via MiXCR and lists one record per CDR3 protein. The sample yields more than 95,000 distinct CDR3 sequences, about 15% seen once. The sequence was collected from an adult who was a healthcare worker with PCR-confirmed SARS-CoV-2 infection or an uninfected control (not recorded which). The chain employs TRBV29-1 and TRBJ1-1; D might be TRBD1 (6 bases). Sequencing used whole blood. The CDR3 bases are TGCAGCGTTGGATACAGGGTAACTGAAGCTTTCTTT. Its translation is CSVGYRVTEAFF.